Following are 31 T cell receptor beta chains from one sample sequenced in a study of immune evolution from preneoplasia to lung adenocarcinoma. The repertoire was sequenced with immunoSEQ multiplex PCR; TCRdb's copy has only in-frame clones and lacks some. The sample lists tens of thousands of clones, roughly 80% seen once, with less than 6% in the top ten. The sample was FFPE invasive lung adenocarcinoma tissue. Receptors originate from a person aged 55 to 69 with lung adenocarcinoma.

CDR3 nucleotide sequence: TGTGCCAGCAGCCTAGCGTTGAACACTGAAGCTTTCTTT. This translates into CASSLALNTEAFF. V usage is TRBV5-4 and J usage is TRBJ1-1; no reliable D call. Germline CDR1 SGHNT, CDR2 YYREEE (reference sequence). This CDR3 contains 13 residues. V dropped 4 bases and J dropped 0 bases, with 7 bases sitting between them.

The chain employs TRBV30 and TRBJ2-7; 8 bases align to TRBD1. Germline-derived CDR1 and CDR2 are GTSNPN and SVGIG (reference sequence). The V segment lost 5 bases and the J segment 1 base; nucleotides outside the gene matches: 1. CDR3 length equals 12 residues. The CDR3 loop reads CAWDRGSYEQYF. CDR3 DNA: TGTGCCTGGGACAGGGGTTCCTACGAGCAGTACTTC.

The chain recombines TRBV7-9 with TRBJ2-5; a possible D gene is TRBD2 (5 bases). Trimming took 1 base from V and 6 from J, leaving 12 bases between them. In germline, CDR1 is SEHNR, CDR2 FQNEAQ (reference sequence). This CDR3 comprises 14 residues. The CDR3 sequence is CASSLGGVGQTQYF. The CDR3 DNA reads TGTGCCAGCAGCTTAGGGGGAGTAGGACAGACCCAGTACTTC.

The gene calls are TRBV13 and TRBJ2-3; D may be TRBD2 (7 bases). The CDR3 contains 16 residues. The germline V and J ends were trimmed by 6 bases and 6 bases, with 22 bases remaining between them. CDR1 PRHDT and CDR2 FYEKMQ come from the germline V gene (reference sequence). The CDR3 sequence is CASSGQRDTRMDTQYF. DNA of the CDR3: TGTGCCAGCAGTGGACAGCGGGACACCCGAATGGATACGCAGTATTTT.

The J gene is TRBJ2-2, the V gene TRBV29-1; 11 bases line up with TRBD2. The CDR3 length is 15 residues. Germline lookup yields CDR1 SQVTM and CDR2 ANQGSEA. After removal of 4 bases from V and 3 bases from J, the junction contained 4 bases not matched to a gene. As DNA, the CDR3 is TGCAGCGTTGGACTAGCGGGATTTGACACCGGGGAGCTGTTTTTT. Its translation: CSVGLAGFDTGELFF.

This chain uses TRBV5-1 with TRBJ2-1; 10 bases are a match to TRBD2. Germline CDR1 is SGHRS and CDR2 is YFSETQ. The V segment lost 1 base and the J segment 12 bases; nucleotides outside the gene matches: 10. CDR3 length equals 15 residues. The CDR3, as DNA: TGCGCCAGCAGCTTGATTAGCGGGAGGCACGAAGGGCAGTTCTTC. This encodes CASSLISGRHEGQFF. The full variable domain, rest sourced from reference TRBV5-1 and TRBJ2-1, is KAGVTQTPRYLIKTRGQQVTLSCSPISGHRSVSWYQQTPGQGLQFLFEYFSETQRNKGNFPGRFSGRQFSNSRSEMNVSTLELGDSALYLCASSLISGRHEGQFFGPGTRLTVL.

The rearrangement joins TRBV20-1 to TRBJ1-2, with D perhaps TRBD1 (6 bases). The V gene's germline CDR1 is DFQATT and CDR2 SNEGSKA (reference sequence). This CDR3 region has 11 residues. V shed 6 bases and J shed 4 bases, with 9 bases lying between them. The CDR3 nucleotides read TGCAGTGCCGGGACAATCTATGGCTACACCTTC. This gives the protein CSAGTIYGYTF.

The chain carries TRBV10-2 and TRBJ2-1, with a possible D match to TRBD2 (6 bases). Germline values: CDR1 WSHSY, CDR2 SAAADI. Trimming stripped 9 bases from V and 7 bases from J, with 13 bases between. The CDR3 is 12 residues long. In DNA, the CDR3 is TGCGCCAGTTACGGAGGGGCGAATGAGCAGTTCTTC. Translated, it gives CASYGGANEQFF.

The chain employs TRBV10-1 and TRBJ2-1, with 7 bases aligning to TRBD2. In germline, CDR1 is WNHNN, CDR2 SYGVQD (reference sequence). Trimming at V came to 0 bases and at J to 8 bases, leaving 1 base not matched to a gene. The CDR3 totals 13 residues. In DNA, the CDR3 is TGCGCCAGCAGTGAGTCGACTAGCCATGAGCAGTTCTTC. Translation: CASSESTSHEQFF.

The J gene is TRBJ2-1, the V gene TRBV28, with TRBD2 identical over 9 bases. Losses at the gene ends were 6 bases for V and 8 bases for J; bases not matched to a gene: 20. The CDR3 runs 18 residues. Germline CDR1 is MDHEN and CDR2 is SYDVKM. CDR3 in DNA: TGTGCCAGCAGCCCTAGCGGGGTAGCGGGGCCGGGGATCGATGAGCAGTTCTTC. The encoded protein is CASSPSGVAGPGIDEQFF.

V is TRBV7-9 and J is TRBJ1-5; D not certain. Trimming removed 4 bases at V and 2 bases at J, with 12 bases between. This CDR3 has 15 amino acids. From germline, CDR1 is SEHNR and CDR2 FQNEAQ (reference sequence). In DNA, the CDR3 is TGTGCCAGCAGCTCCATGGGGAAAGGCAATCAGCCCCAGCATTTT. The encoded protein is CASSSMGKGNQPQHF.

This chain joins TRBV5-4 and TRBJ2-3; the match to TRBD2 covers 12 bases. The CDR3 runs to 16 residues. The junction had 7 bases not matched to a gene; V was cut back by 4 bases and J by 4 bases. Germline values: CDR1 SGHNT, CDR2 YYREEE (reference sequence). The chain's CDR3 is CASSRTSGKGADTQYF. The CDR3 nucleotides are TGTGCCAGCAGCCGGACTAGCGGGAAGGGTGCAGATACGCAGTATTTT.

The rearrangement uses TRBV9 and TRBJ2-2; D is undetermined. With 1 base removed from V and 3 bases from J, the gap between germline ends came to 7 bases. The length of the CDR3 is 14 residues. The germline gives CDR1 SGDLS, CDR2 YYNGEE. The CDR3 coding sequence is TGTGCCAGCAGCGTATTGATGGACACCGGGGAGCTGTTTTTT. It is translated as CASSVLMDTGELFF.

The chain couples TRBV18 to TRBJ1-1; tentatively, D is TRBD1 (5 bases). Trimming left V 6 bases short and J 3 bases short, with 14 bases between. The germline V gene encodes CDR1 KGHSH and CDR2 LQKENI. This CDR3 has 14 amino acids. This CDR3 is CASSQDQGYTEAFF. The CDR3 nucleotides are TGTGCCAGCTCGCAAGATCAGGGCTACACTGAAGCTTTCTTT.

V usage is TRBV27 and J usage is TRBJ2-6; 7 bases match TRBD2. The CDR3 extends over 16 amino acids. V shed 4 bases and J 4 bases; nucleotides not matched to a gene: 7. Germline values: CDR1 MNHEY, CDR2 SMNVEV (reference sequence). Here the CDR3 DNA reads TGTGCCAGCAGTTCGCCTAGCGGTTCCGGGGCCAACGTCCTGACTTTC. It codes for CASSSPSGSGANVLTF.

This chain links TRBV4-2 with TRBJ2-7; 12 nucleotides line up with TRBD2. The germline CDR1 and CDR2 sequences are LGHNA and YNFKEQ. The V gene end was trimmed by 1 base and the J gene end by 2 bases; junction bases not matched to a gene: 6. CDR3 length: 17 residues. CDR3 nucleotides: TGTGCCAGCAGCCAAGCTGCCGGACTAGCGGGGACCTACGAGCAGTACTTC. Protein product: CASSQAAGLAGTYEQYF.

The V gene is TRBV27, the J gene TRBJ2-3; 13 nucleotides match TRBD2. V was clipped by 1 base and J by 4 bases; unmatched bases: 11. This CDR3 contains 19 residues. CDR1 is MNHEY and CDR2 is SMNVEV in the germline V gene (reference sequence). CDR3 sequence (DNA): TGTGCCAGCAGTTTATGGGGGACTAGCGGGATCACAGCCCCAGATACGCAGTATTTT. Residues: CASSLWGTSGITAPDTQYF.

The chain uses TRBV2 and TRBJ1-1, with 7 bases that match TRBD1. V lost 8 bases, J lost 0 bases, and 3 bases stayed unmatched. Germline V lookup: CDR1 SNHLY, CDR2 FYNNEI. The CDR3 has 13 residues. CDR3 in DNA: TGTGCCAGCGGGGGACAGATGAACACTGAAGCTTTCTTT. It yields the protein CASGGQMNTEAFF.

This clone was observed a single time. The rearrangement uses TRBV19 and TRBJ2-1, with TRBD2 as a possible D gene (5 bases). The CDR3 totals 12 residues. CDR1 and CDR2 (germline): LNHDA, SQIVND (reference sequence). Trimming stripped 3 bases from V and 11 bases from J, with 11 bases between. CDR3 sequence: CASSMVGEKQFF. The CDR3 coding sequence is TGTGCCAGTAGTATGGTCGGGGAGAAGCAGTTCTTC.

The chain combines TRBV27 with TRBJ2-3; D gene unclear. Looked up from germline, CDR1 is MNHEY and CDR2 is SMNVEV (reference sequence). There are 14 residues in the CDR3. V lost 6 bases to trimming and J lost 2 bases, with 12 bases between them. The DNA of the CDR3 is TGTGCCAGCAGCCAGCCACCCTACACAGATACGCAGTATTTT. Translating it yields CASSQPPYTDTQYF.

This clone was found once. The rearrangement uses TRBV21-1 and TRBJ1-4; TRBD1 is taken as the D call from the table, unchecked against the DNA. TRBV21-1 is flagged as a pseudogene. The CDR3 sequence is 17 residues long. The CDR3 is CASSSTSGTGGCEKLFF. The CDR3 DNA reads as TGTGCCAGCAGCTCAACTTCCGGGACAGGGGGCTGTGAAAAACTGTTTTTT.

This clone has a handful of counts. The V and J genes are TRBV7-8 and TRBJ2-7; tentative D call: TRBD2 (6 bases). This CDR3 has 12 amino acids. V gave up 6 bases and J gave up 9 bases, with 15 bases separating them. Germline assignment: CDR1 SGHVS and CDR2 FQNEAQ. DNA for the CDR3: TGTGCCAGCAGTAGACTAGAGGGCCTGCAGTACTTC. Amino acids: CASSRLEGLQYF.

The J gene is TRBJ2-7, the V gene TRBV11-2, with a possible D match to TRBD2 (6 bases). The V and J ends lost 1 base and 6 bases respectively, with 16 bases between them. CDR1 SGHAT and CDR2 FQNNGV come from the germline V gene. The CDR3 extends over 15 amino acids. The CDR3 protein is CASSLGAGLTPEQYF. The CDR3 bases are TGTGCCAGCAGCTTAGGCGCGGGACTCACCCCCGAGCAGTACTTC.

The chain couples TRBV7-9 to TRBJ2-7; D is tentatively TRBD1 or TRBD2 (5 bases each). The CDR3 spans 12 residues. Trimming took 10 bases from V and 2 from J, leaving 12 bases between them. Germline V gene data show CDR1 as SEHNR and CDR2 as FQNEAQ (reference sequence). The CDR3 DNA sequence: TGTGCCACTGGTCGGGACGCCTACGAGCAGTACTTC. Translation gives CATGRDAYEQYF.

The chain combines TRBV19 with TRBJ2-2; TRBD2 matches 8 bases. Germline V gene data show CDR1 as LNHDA and CDR2 as SQIVND (reference sequence). This CDR3 region has 14 residues. The ends lost 7 bases at V and 3 bases at J; junction bases unmatched: 4. The CDR3 DNA reads TGTGCCAGTAAGGGTAGCGGGGACACCGGGGAGCTGTTTTTT. It yields the protein CASKGSGDTGELFF.

The DNA of the CDR3 is TGTGCCAGCAGGAGGGATTCAGGGGCCAACGTCCTGACTTTC. It yields the protein CASRRDSGANVLTF. The genes are TRBV2 and TRBJ2-6; D may be TRBD2 (5 bases). The ends were cut back, 6 bases at V and 4 bases at J, with 10 bases in the middle. Looked up from germline, CDR1 is SNHLY and CDR2 is FYNNEI. The CDR3 runs 14 residues.

The genes are TRBV5-4 and TRBJ2-3; D gene uncertain. This CDR3 spans 15 amino acids. Germline-derived CDR1 and CDR2 are SGHNT and YYREEE (reference sequence). The V gene lost 0 bases and the J gene lost 2 bases, with 10 bases spanning the gap. The CDR3 nucleotides are TGTGCCAGCAGCTTGGGATTATACCCCACAGATACGCAGTATTTT. Amino acid sequence: CASSLGLYPTDTQYF.

The gene calls are TRBV7-8 and TRBJ2-2, with D perhaps TRBD1 (6 bases). The germline gives CDR1 SGHVS, CDR2 FQNEAQ. Between the trimmed V and J ends, which lost 2 bases and 4 bases, there was a span of 11 bases. The CDR3 covers 15 residues. The CDR3: CASSLRDKTTGELFF. The CDR3 nucleotides read TGTGCCAGCAGCTTAAGGGACAAAACCACCGGGGAGCTGTTTTTT.

The chain uses TRBV19 and TRBJ2-1; 11 bases map to TRBD1. Per the germline V gene, CDR1 is LNHDA and CDR2 is SQIVND (reference sequence). The ends lost 9 bases at V and 10 bases at J; junction bases unmatched: 8. This CDR3 region has 13 residues. The CDR3 DNA follows: TGTGCCAGCGGGACAGGGGGTGTCGGAGAGCAGTTCTTC. Its protein product is CASGTGGVGEQFF.

This chain joins TRBV7-9 and TRBJ2-2; maybe TRBD2 (6 bases). Trimming pared 6 bases from V and 7 bases from J, leaving 15 bases between. The CDR3 is 14 residues long. Germline loops: CDR1 SEHNR, CDR2 FQNEAQ (reference sequence). The CDR3 nucleotides read TGTGCCAGCAGTCGGGACTCAATTGGCGGGGAGCTGTTTTTT. It encodes CASSRDSIGGELFF.

The rearrangement links TRBV28 to TRBJ2-1; 10 bases match TRBD2. The CDR3 is 16 amino acids. V shed 4 bases and J 3 bases; nucleotides not matched to a gene: 6. Per the germline V gene, CDR1 is MDHEN and CDR2 is SYDVKM. CDR3 in DNA: TGTGCCAGCAGTTCCATTCTAGCGGGAGTCTACAATGAGCAGTTCTTC. Translated: CASSSILAGVYNEQFF.